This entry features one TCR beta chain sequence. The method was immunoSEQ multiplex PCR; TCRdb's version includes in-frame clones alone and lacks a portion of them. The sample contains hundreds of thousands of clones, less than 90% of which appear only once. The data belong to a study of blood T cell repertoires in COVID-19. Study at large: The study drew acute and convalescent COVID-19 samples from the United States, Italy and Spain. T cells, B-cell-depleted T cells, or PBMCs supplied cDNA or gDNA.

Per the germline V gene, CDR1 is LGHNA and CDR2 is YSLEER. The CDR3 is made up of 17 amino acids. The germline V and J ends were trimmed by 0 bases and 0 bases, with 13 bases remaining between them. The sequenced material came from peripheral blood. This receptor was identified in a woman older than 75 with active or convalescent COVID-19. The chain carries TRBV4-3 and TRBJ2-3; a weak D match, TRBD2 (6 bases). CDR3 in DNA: TGCGCCAGCAGCCAAGATCGTGCGGGGCGGAGCACAGATACGCAGTATTTT. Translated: CASSQDRAGRSTDTQYF.